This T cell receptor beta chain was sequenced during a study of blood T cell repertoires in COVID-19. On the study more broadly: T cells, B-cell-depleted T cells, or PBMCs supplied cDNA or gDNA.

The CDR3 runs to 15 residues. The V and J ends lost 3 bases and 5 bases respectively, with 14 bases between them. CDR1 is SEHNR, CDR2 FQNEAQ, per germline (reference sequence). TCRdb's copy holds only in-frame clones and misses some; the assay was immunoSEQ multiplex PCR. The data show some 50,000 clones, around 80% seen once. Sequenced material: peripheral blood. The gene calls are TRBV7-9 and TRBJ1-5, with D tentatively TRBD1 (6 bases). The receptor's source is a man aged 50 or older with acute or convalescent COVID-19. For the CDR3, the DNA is TGTGCCAGCAGCTTTTACAGAGAGGGGGATCAGCCCCAGCATTTT. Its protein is CASSFYREGDQPQHF. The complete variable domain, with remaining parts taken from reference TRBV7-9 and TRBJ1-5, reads DTGVSQNPRHKITKRGQNVTFRCDPISEHNRLYWYRQTLGQGPEFLTYFQNEAQLEKSRLLSDRFSAERPKGSFSTLEIQRTEQGDSAMYLCASSFYREGDQPQHFGDGTRLSIL.